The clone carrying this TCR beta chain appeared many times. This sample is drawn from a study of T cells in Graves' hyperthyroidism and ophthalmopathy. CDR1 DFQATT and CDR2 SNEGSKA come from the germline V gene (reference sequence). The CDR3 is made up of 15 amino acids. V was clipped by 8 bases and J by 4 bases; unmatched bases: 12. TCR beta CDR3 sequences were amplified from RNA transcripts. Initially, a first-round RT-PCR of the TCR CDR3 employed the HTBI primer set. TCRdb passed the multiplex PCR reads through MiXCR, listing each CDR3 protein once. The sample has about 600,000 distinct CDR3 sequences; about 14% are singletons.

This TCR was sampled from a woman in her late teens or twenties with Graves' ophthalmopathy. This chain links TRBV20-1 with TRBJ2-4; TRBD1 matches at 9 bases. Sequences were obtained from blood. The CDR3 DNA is TGCAGTCCCGCAATGACCGGGACAGGGAAAAACATTCAGTACTTC. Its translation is CSPAMTGTGKNIQYF.